The 27 T cell receptor beta chains reported below all come from one sample, sequenced in a study of human T cells and chemical hapten exposure. TCRdb redid the calling of the RACE reads with MiXCR, one entry per CDR3 protein. The sample contains 85,000 or so distinct CDR3 sequences, approximately 10% of which appear only once. Noted time point: patch test 2, 6 weeks after DPC sensitization. Treatment: therapeutic diphenylcyclopropenone sensitization with weekly scalp DPC. The sequences come from whole blood, collected in connection with sensitization to the hapten diphenylcyclopropenone (DPC). Source of these receptors: a man aged 18 to 29 with alopecia areata. Some clones in this sample may be carry-over from other donors' samples.

This clonotype was observed a few times. This rearrangement joins TRBV12-3 or TRBV12-4 to TRBJ2-1; TRBD2 matches 9 bases. This CDR3 contains 17 residues. The ends lost 11 bases at V and 0 bases at J; junction bases unmatched: 14. As DNA, the CDR3 is TGTGCCGGCCCGACTAGCGGACCTTTGAGCTCCTACAATGAGCAGTTCTTC. Protein product: CAGPTSGPLSSYNEQFF.

This clonotype appeared a few times. The chain uses TRBV18 and TRBJ1-6; D possibly corresponds to TRBD1 (5 bases). CDR1 KGHSH and CDR2 LQKENI come from the germline V gene. The CDR3 is 14 amino acids. Trimming took off 3 bases at V and 4 bases at J, with 7 bases between the two ends. The CDR3 here is CASSPGLYNSPLHF. The CDR3 region has the DNA TGTGCCAGCTCACCGGGACTATATAATTCACCCCTCCACTTT. The full variable domain, in which reference TRBV18 and TRBJ1-6 provide the parts outside the CDR3, is NAGVMQNPRHLVRRRGQEARLRCSPMKGHSHVYWYRQLPEEGLKFMVYLQKENIIDESGMPKERFSAEFPKEGPSILRIQQVVRGDSAAYFCASSPGLYNSPLHFGNGTRLTVT.

V gene TRBV7-2 combines with J gene TRBJ2-1, with D perhaps being TRBD1 or TRBD2 (5 bases each). CDR1 and CDR2 from the germline V gene are SGHTA and FQGNSA. The length of the CDR3 is 13 residues. The V gene lost 1 base and the J gene lost 9 bases, with 10 bases spanning the gap. The CDR3 region is CASSLEGGGEQFF. CDR3 bases: TGTGCCAGCAGCTTAGAAGGTGGGGGTGAGCAGTTCTTC.

In this sample, this clonotype turned up a few times. J is TRBJ2-2 and V is TRBV15, with D perhaps assigned TRBD1 or TRBD2 (5 bases each). V was pared by 5 bases and J by 2 bases, with 12 bases between. In germline, CDR1 is LNHNV, CDR2 YYDKDF (reference sequence). CDR3 length: 15 residues. The CDR3 DNA follows: TGTGCCACCAGCGTCGGGACCGTTAACACCGGGGAGCTGTTTTTT. This codes for CATSVGTVNTGELFF.

This chain uses TRBV4-3 with TRBJ2-3, with D tentatively TRBD1 (6 bases). Per the germline V gene, CDR1 is LGHNA and CDR2 is YSLEER. This CDR3 has 15 residues. The germline V and J ends were trimmed by 8 bases and 2 bases, with 17 bases remaining between them. The CDR3 loop is CASGLTGQNTDTQYF. The CDR3 DNA reads as TGCGCCAGCGGTTTGACAGGACAAAACACAGATACGCAGTATTTT.

A word on this clonotype: This may be a read error, as it is one base from a much larger clone. This chain links TRBV25-1 with TRBJ1-1; D gene unclear. From germline, CDR1 is MGHDK and CDR2 SYGVNS. The CDR3 length is 13 residues. Trimming removed 1 base from V and 12 bases from J, with 15 bases in between. CDR3 loop: CASSESDADPTFF. Written as DNA, the CDR3 is TGTGCCAGCAGTGAATCGGACGCCGACCCGACTTTCTTT.

There are a few counts of this clonotype. The chain carries TRBV11-2 and TRBJ1-5, with a tentative D call TRBD1 (5 bases). The CDR3 runs 16 residues. Per germline, CDR1 SGHAT and CDR2 FQNNGV. The ends were cut back, 5 bases at V and 4 bases at J, with 18 bases in the middle. CDR3: CASSRDPDSGNQPQHF. CDR3 DNA sequence: TGTGCCAGCAGCCGAGATCCTGACAGTGGAAATCAGCCCCAGCATTTT. Complete variable domain (other parts from reference TRBV11-2 and TRBJ1-5): EAGVAQSPRYKIIEKRQSVAFWCNPISGHATLYWYQQILGQGPKLLIQFQNNGVVDDSQLPKDRFSAERLKGVDSTLKIQPAKLEDSAVYLCASSRDPDSGNQPQHFGDGTRLSIL.

The rearrangement joins TRBV4-3 to TRBJ2-7; D gene uncertain. The CDR3 consists of 15 residues. V lost 4 bases and J lost 4, with 17 bases in between. Germline V gene data show CDR1 as LGHNA and CDR2 as YSLEER. CDR3 residues: CASSPAWRRVYEQYF. CDR3 in DNA: TGCGCCAGCAGCCCCGCATGGAGAAGGGTGTACGAGCAGTACTTC.

This clonotype appeared many times. The J gene is TRBJ2-3, the V gene TRBV7-6, with 14 positions matching TRBD2. The trim removed 4 bases at V and 6 bases at J, leaving 3 bases unmatched. The length of the CDR3 is 15 residues. Per germline, CDR1 SGHVS and CDR2 FNYEAQ. The CDR3 DNA reads TGTGCCAGCAGCTGGGGACTAGCGGGGGAGGATACGCAGTATTTT. Its translation is CASSWGLAGEDTQYF.

This clonotype has a count of ten or more. The gene calls are TRBV3-1 and TRBJ1-2; weak D call: TRBD1 (5 bases). V lost 3 bases and J 4 bases, leaving 15 bases between the germline ends. CDR1 and CDR2 from the germline V gene are LGHDT and YNNKEL (reference sequence). The CDR3 totals 15 residues. CDR3: CASSHYDRSFYGYTF. CDR3 DNA sequence: TGTGCCAGCAGCCACTACGACAGAAGCTTCTATGGCTACACCTTC.

This clonotype was seen many times. The chain combines TRBV18 with TRBJ2-1, with 7 bases matching TRBD2. Germline V CDR1 and CDR2: KGHSH, LQKENI. The CDR3 is made up of 17 amino acids. The ends lost 6 bases at V and 1 base at J; junction bases unmatched: 12. As DNA, the CDR3 is TGTGCCAGCTCCCCAGGACGGGGGGTCACGTCCTACAATGAGCAGTTCTTC. Encoded protein: CASSPGRGVTSYNEQFF.

Many counts were recorded for this clonotype. V is TRBV12-3 or TRBV12-4 and J is TRBJ2-3, with TRBD1 matching 7 bases. This CDR3 comprises 15 residues. The ends lost 6 bases at V and 2 bases at J; junction bases unmatched: 8. In DNA, the CDR3 is TGTGCCAGCAGCAGCGACAGGGTCTCCACAGATACGCAGTATTTT. Amino acid sequence: CASSSDRVSTDTQYF.

This clonotype was observed a handful of times. The V and J genes are TRBV7-2 and TRBJ2-1; 8 bases align to TRBD1. J gave up 8 bases and V 5 bases, and 8 bases lay outside the gene matches. Germline CDR1 is SGHTA and CDR2 is FQGNSA. CDR3 length equals 14 residues. This chain's CDR3 is CASSTRTGSDEQFF. Here the CDR3 DNA reads TGTGCCAGCAGCACCCGGACAGGGAGCGATGAGCAGTTCTTC.

The table lists this clonotype with many counts. The chain joins TRBV4-3 to TRBJ2-1; D ambiguous. The CDR3 runs to 13 residues. V was pared by 0 bases and J by 6 bases, with 6 bases between. Germline assignment: CDR1 LGHNA and CDR2 YSLEER. CDR3 in amino acids: CASSQELTNEQFF. In nucleotides, the CDR3 is TGCGCCAGCAGCCAAGAACTGACCAATGAGCAGTTCTTC.

This clonotype was recorded a few times. The V call is TRBV7-8, the J call TRBJ1-6; D is uncertain. V lost 6 bases, J lost 10 bases, and 22 bases lay in between. Germline V gene sequence: CDR1 SGHVS, CDR2 FQNEAQ. The CDR3 extends over 16 amino acids. The chain's CDR3 is CASRSGRAGADSPLHF. CDR3 sequence (DNA): TGTGCCAGCAGATCTGGGAGGGCCGGCGCGGACTCACCCCTCCACTTT.

Comment on this clonotype: Mismatch with germline at one junction end may stem from a read error. V and J are TRBV11-2 and TRBJ1-1, with TRBD1 identical over 7 bases. The CDR3 has 15 residues. Germline CDR1 SGHAT, CDR2 FQNNGV. CDR3 DNA sequence: TGTGCCAGCAGCTTACGAAGGGGGCTGGGCACTGAAGCTCTCTTT. Its translation: CASSLRRGLGTEALF.

This chain connects TRBV7-3 to TRBJ2-2, with 8 bases aligning to TRBD2. The germline V gene encodes CDR1 SGHTA and CDR2 FQGTGA. The junction had 6 bases not matched to a gene; V was cut back by 5 bases and J by 7 bases. This CDR3 has 14 amino acids. CDR3 in DNA: TGTGCCAGCAGCCTGGGACTAGAAGGCGGGGAGCTGTTTTTT. It yields the protein CASSLGLEGGELFF.

The chain couples TRBV27 to TRBJ1-5; D gene ambiguous. Trimming stripped 8 bases from V and 1 base from J, with 9 bases between. This CDR3 has 13 amino acids. Per germline, CDR1 MNHEY and CDR2 SMNVEV (reference sequence). DNA of the CDR3: TGTGCCAGCCGGGCGGGGAGCAATCAGCCCCAGCATTTT. It translates to CASRAGSNQPQHF.

The chain joins TRBV10-3 to TRBJ2-7; 8 bases are a match to TRBD2. The CDR3 is made up of 11 amino acids. V lost 9 bases, J lost 4 bases, and 2 bases stayed unmatched. Germline V gene lookup returns CDR1 ENHRY and CDR2 SYGVKD. CDR3 nucleotide sequence: TGTGCCATTTCGGGAGGGTACGAGCAGTACTTC. Its translation is CAISGGYEQYF.

This clonotype was seen only a few times. V gene TRBV12-3 or TRBV12-4 combines with J gene TRBJ1-5; D not resolved. V was pared by 3 bases and J by 0 bases, with 12 bases between. The CDR3 is 16 residues long. Here the CDR3 reads CASSFPGVYSNQPQHF. The DNA of the CDR3 is TGTGCCAGCAGTTTCCCCGGAGTTTATAGCAATCAGCCCCAGCATTTT.

This clonotype occurred a few times. The rearrangement uses TRBV7-2 and TRBJ2-3; 8 positions match TRBD2. This CDR3 region has 17 residues. Germline CDR1 and CDR2: SGHTA and FQGNSA. V lost 5 bases and J lost 0; bases outside the gene matches: 10. DNA for the CDR3: TGTGCCAGCAGCCCCAGAGGGGGGACTAGAAGCACAGATACGCAGTATTTT. Protein product: CASSPRGGTRSTDTQYF.

This clonotype came up many times. V and J are TRBV15 and TRBJ1-1; 9 nucleotides line up with TRBD1. There are 17 residues in the CDR3. The V segment lost 3 bases and the J segment 3 bases; nucleotides outside the gene matches: 11. Germline lookup yields CDR1 LNHNV and CDR2 YYDKDF (reference sequence). The CDR3 DNA reads as TGTGCCACCAGCAGGGGGGCCGGGACAGGGAAGGACACTGAAGCTTTCTTT. It specifies CATSRGAGTGKDTEAFF.

For this clonotype: A read error is possible here, since a much larger clone lies one base away. As DNA, the CDR3 is TGCAGCGTCACGAGAACGGGACAGTACAATGGGCAGTTCTTC. This gives the protein CSVTRTGQYNGQFF. V gene TRBV29-1 combines with J gene TRBJ2-1; 7 nucleotides agree with TRBD1. Germline-derived CDR1 and CDR2 are SQVTM and ANQGSEA. This CDR3 has 14 residues.

The rearrangement uses TRBV7-3 and TRBJ1-2, with 7 bases that match TRBD1. The V segment lost 5 bases and the J segment 0 bases; nucleotides outside the gene matches: 9. Germline V gives CDR1 SGHTA, CDR2 FQGTGA. The CDR3 runs 16 residues. CDR3 sequence: CASSPWDSRTNYGYTF. The CDR3 DNA reads TGTGCCAGCAGCCCGTGGGACAGCAGGACTAACTATGGCTACACCTTC.

This clonotype was counted at least ten times. The CDR3 here is CASSPSGRAGETQYF. DNA for the CDR3: TGTGCCAGCAGCCCGAGCGGGCGGGCAGGAGAGACCCAGTACTTC. V and J are TRBV11-2 and TRBJ2-5; D may be TRBD2 (6 bases). CDR3 length: 15 amino acids. Germline CDR1 is SGHAT and CDR2 is FQNNGV. V was trimmed by 5 bases and J by 4 bases, leaving 17 bases between them.

This clonotype showed up many times. V gene TRBV18 combines with J gene TRBJ1-4; D is possibly TRBD1 (5 bases). Trimming left V 6 bases short and J 8 bases short, with 16 bases between. CDR1 is KGHSH, CDR2 LQKENI, per germline. The CDR3 runs 14 residues. In DNA, the CDR3 is TGTGCCAGCTCCGGGTCCGCAGGGAAGGAAAAACTGTTTTTT. It encodes CASSGSAGKEKLFF.

This clonotype showed up many times. The gene calls are TRBV7-9 and TRBJ1-5; 8 bases map to TRBD1. The CDR3 runs 19 residues. Germline V gene lookup returns CDR1 SEHNR and CDR2 FQNEAQ (reference sequence). Germline trimming cut 3 bases from V and 2 bases from J; bases unmatched to any gene: 15. The CDR3 bases are TGTGCCAGCAGCTTCACGACAGGGGAATATGAATCGGGCAATCAGCCCCAGCATTTT. Its translation: CASSFTTGEYESGNQPQHF.